This T cell receptor beta chain was recovered during a study of breast tumors, draining lymph nodes, adjacent tissues (TCRdb year 2016). For context, the study as a whole: The study compared TCR beta repertoires across tumor, adjacent nontumor tissue and axillary lymph nodes from breast cancer patients. The study aimed to assess the relationships and possible T-cell exchange between tumor, surrounding tissue and draining lymph node repertoires in human breast cancer.

The lymph node samples were taken from the axillary draining lymph nodes of breast cancer patients. Sequencing instrument: Illumina HiSeq 2000. TCR beta chain libraries were generated by multiplex PCR amplification. High-throughput sequencing was used to analyze the amplified TCR beta chain products. TCRdb handled the public reads itself, with Q25 trimming in fastp and clone calling in MiXCR, and kept productive beta chains. Records with the same CDR3 protein are collapsed into one entry carrying the most frequent genes and DNA. The sample profile shows under 250,000 distinct CDR3 sequences; about 30% of them were found once. 1.4% of the sample lies in the top ten. This clonotype was observed many times. It has no known antigen specificity. Within one base of it there is no much larger clone, and no base qualities were kept. The V end loses 6 bases and the J end loses 3 bases, and a stretch of 17 bases separates them. Counted from cysteine to phenylalanine, this CDR3 has 16 amino acids. The sequence is cut down to CDR3 DNA, 48 bases in frame from base 1. According to the germline V gene, CDR1 reads KGHSH and CDR2 reads LQKENI.

The paper as a whole reports these results and caveats: The conclusion that tumor T cells originate in lymph nodes was framed as consistent with a hypothesis rather than directly demonstrated. Tumor and nontumor tissue repertoires were found to be significantly more similar in luminal-like than in basal-like breast cancer. Tumor T-cell repertoires showed less diversity than lymph node repertoires and more diversity than nontumor tissue repertoires, and tumor T-cell repertoires showed preferential V and J gene usage. A scenario in which most tumor T cells derive from the lymph node and then expand within tumor tissue was judged to be consistent with the data.

This receptor chain uses TRBV18 and TRBJ1-4, with TRBD1 tentatively as D gene (5 bases match). The material sequenced was axillary lymph node tissue. This TCR came from a female donor with breast cancer. Some clones in this sample may be carry-over from other donors' samples. This receptor has the CDR3 CASSSNPTVSNEKLFF. The DNA sequence follows: TGTGCCAGCTCGTCCAACCCGACAGTCTCTAATGAAAAACTGTTTTTT.